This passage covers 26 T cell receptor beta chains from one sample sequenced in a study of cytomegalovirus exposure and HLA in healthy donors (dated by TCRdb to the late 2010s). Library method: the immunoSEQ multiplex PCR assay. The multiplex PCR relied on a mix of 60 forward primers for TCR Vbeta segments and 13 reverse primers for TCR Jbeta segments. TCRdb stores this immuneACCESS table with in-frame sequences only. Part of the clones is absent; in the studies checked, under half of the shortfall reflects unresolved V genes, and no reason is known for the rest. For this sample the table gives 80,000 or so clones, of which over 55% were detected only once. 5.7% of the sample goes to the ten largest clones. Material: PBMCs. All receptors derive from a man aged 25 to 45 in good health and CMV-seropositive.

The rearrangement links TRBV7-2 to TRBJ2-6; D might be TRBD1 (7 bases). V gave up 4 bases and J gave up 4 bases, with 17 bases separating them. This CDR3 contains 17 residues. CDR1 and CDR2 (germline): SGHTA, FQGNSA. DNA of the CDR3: TGTGCCAGCAGCTCAAGGGGGCGGGGCCGCGGGGCCAACGTCCTGACTTTC. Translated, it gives CASSSRGRGRGANVLTF.

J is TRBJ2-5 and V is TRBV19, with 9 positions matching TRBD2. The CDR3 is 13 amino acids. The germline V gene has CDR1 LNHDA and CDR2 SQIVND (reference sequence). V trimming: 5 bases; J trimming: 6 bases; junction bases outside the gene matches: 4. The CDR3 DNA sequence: TGTGCCAGTAGTGTGGGACTAGCACAGACCCAGTACTTC. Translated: CASSVGLAQTQYF.

CDR3 sequence (DNA): TGTGCCAGCAGTTACGGGAGGGGGGGTGGCTACACCTTC. Translated, it gives CASSYGRGGGYTF. V and J are TRBV6-5 and TRBJ1-2; TRBD1 is a possible D gene (6 bases). Trimming removed 2 bases from V and 7 bases from J, with 11 bases in between. The CDR3 extends over 13 amino acids. Germline V gene lookup returns CDR1 MNHEY and CDR2 SVGAGI.

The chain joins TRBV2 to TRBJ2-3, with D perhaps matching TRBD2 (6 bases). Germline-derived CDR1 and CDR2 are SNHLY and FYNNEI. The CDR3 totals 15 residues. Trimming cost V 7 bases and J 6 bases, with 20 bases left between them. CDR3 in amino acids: CASTEGGRNLDTQYF. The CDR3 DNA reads TGTGCCAGCACCGAAGGAGGGCGGAATTTGGATACGCAGTATTTT.

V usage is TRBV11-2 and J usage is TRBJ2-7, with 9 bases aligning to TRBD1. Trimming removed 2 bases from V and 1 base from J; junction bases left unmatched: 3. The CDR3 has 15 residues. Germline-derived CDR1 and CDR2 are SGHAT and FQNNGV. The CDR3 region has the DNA TGTGCCAGCAGCTTAAAGGGACAGGGATCCTACGAGCAGTACTTC. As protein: CASSLKGQGSYEQYF.

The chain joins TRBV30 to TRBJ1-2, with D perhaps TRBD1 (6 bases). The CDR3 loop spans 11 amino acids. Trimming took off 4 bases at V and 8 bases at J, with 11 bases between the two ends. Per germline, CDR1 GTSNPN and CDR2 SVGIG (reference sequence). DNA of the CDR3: TGTGCCTGGACTGGGGGCGGGGGCTACACCTTC. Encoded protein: CAWTGGGGYTF. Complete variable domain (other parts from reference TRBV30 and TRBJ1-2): SQTIHQWPATLVQPVGSPLSLECTVEGTSNPNLYWYRQAAGRGLQLLFYSVGIGQISSEVPQNLSASRPQDRQFILSSKKLLLSDSGFYLCAWTGGGGYTFGSGTRLTVV.

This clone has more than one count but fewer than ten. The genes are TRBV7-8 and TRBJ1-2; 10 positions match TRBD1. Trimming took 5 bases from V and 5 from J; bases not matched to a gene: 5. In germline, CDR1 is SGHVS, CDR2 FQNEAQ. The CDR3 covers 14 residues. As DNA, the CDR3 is TGTGCCAGCAGCCAGGGACAGGGGAGTTATGGCTACACCTTC. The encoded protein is CASSQGQGSYGYTF.

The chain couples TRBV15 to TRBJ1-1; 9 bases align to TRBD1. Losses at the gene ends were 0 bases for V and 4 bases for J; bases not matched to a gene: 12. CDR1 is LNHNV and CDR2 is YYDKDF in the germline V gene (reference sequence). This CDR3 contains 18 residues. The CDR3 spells CATSRDPPGQGRGTEAFF. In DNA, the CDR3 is TGTGCCACCAGCAGAGACCCCCCGGGACAGGGACGGGGCACTGAAGCTTTCTTT.

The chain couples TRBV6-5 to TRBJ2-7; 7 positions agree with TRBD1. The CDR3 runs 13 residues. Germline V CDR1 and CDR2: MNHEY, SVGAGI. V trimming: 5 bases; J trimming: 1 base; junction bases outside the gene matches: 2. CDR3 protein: CASSRTGSYEQYF. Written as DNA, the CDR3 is TGTGCCAGCAGTCGGACAGGTTCCTACGAGCAGTACTTC.

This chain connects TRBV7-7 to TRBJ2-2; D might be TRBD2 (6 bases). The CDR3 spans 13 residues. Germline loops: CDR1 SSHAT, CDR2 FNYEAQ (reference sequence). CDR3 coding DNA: TGTGCTACCCAGGGAAAGGCGGGGCGGGAGCTGTTTTTT. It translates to CATQGKAGRELFF.

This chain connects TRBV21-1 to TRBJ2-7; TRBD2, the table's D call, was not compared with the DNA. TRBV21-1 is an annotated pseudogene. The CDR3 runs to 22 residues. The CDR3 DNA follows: TGTGCCAGCAGCAAACCACAGAGCCGGAAACATAGCGGCACCGGCCGCCCATACGAGCAGTACTTC. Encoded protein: CASSKPQSRKHSGTGRPYEQYF.

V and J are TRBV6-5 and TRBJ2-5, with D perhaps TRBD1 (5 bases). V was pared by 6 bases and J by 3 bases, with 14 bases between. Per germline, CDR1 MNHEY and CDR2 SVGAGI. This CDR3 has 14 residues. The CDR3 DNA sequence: TGTGCCAGCAGCCTGACAGCCCATAAAGAGACCCAGTACTTC. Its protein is CASSLTAHKETQYF.

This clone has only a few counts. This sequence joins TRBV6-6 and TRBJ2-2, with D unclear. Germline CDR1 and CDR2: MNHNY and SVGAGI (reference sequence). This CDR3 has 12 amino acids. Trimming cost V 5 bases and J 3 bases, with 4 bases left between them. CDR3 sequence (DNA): TGTGCCAGCAGTAGAGACACCGGGGAGCTGTTTTTT. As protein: CASSRDTGELFF.

Here the CDR3 DNA reads TGTGCCTGGAGACGGGGTTCGGGGGGGACATCACCCCTCCACTTT. Translating it yields CAWRRGSGGTSPLHF. The chain recombines TRBV30 with TRBJ1-6; maybe TRBD1 (6 bases). The ends were cut back, 3 bases at V and 10 bases at J, with 19 bases in the middle. Germline assignment: CDR1 GTSNPN and CDR2 SVGIG (reference sequence). This CDR3 contains 15 residues.

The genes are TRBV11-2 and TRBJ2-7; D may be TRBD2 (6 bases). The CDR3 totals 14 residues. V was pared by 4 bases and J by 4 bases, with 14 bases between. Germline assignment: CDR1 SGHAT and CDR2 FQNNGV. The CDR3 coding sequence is TGTGCCAGCAGCTCCGCGGGGAACAAGTACGAGCAGTACTTC. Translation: CASSSAGNKYEQYF.

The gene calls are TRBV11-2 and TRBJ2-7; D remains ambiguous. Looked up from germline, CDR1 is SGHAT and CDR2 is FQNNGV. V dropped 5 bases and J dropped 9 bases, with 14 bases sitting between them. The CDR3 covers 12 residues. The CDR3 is CASSPGEALQYF. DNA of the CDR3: TGTGCCAGCAGCCCCGGCGAGGCCTTGCAGTACTTC.

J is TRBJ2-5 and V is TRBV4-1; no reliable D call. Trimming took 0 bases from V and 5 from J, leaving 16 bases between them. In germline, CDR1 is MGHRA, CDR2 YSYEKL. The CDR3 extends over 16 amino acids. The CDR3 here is CASSQDYGILVETQYF. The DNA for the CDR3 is TGCGCCAGCAGCCAAGATTATGGCATTCTTGTGGAGACCCAGTACTTC.

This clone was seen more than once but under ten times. DNA of the CDR3: TGTGCCAGCAGCCCTAGCGGAACCTACGAGCAGTACTTC. Its translation: CASSPSGTYEQYF. The chain links TRBV13 to TRBJ2-7; 7 bases align to TRBD2. The CDR3 spans 13 residues. Unmatched junction bases numbered 3, after V lost 5 bases and J lost 2 bases. Germline values: CDR1 PRHDT, CDR2 FYEKMQ (reference sequence).

The CDR3 region has the DNA TGTGCCAGCAGCCCGCTGGGCGGGGGTGGGGAGACCCAGTACTTC. It yields the protein CASSPLGGGGETQYF. This chain joins TRBV7-6 and TRBJ2-5; 7 nucleotides line up with TRBD2. Germline CDR1 is SGHVS and CDR2 is FNYEAQ. The CDR3 has 15 amino acids. The J segment lost 5 bases and the V segment lost 5 bases, leaving 11 bases of the junction unmatched.

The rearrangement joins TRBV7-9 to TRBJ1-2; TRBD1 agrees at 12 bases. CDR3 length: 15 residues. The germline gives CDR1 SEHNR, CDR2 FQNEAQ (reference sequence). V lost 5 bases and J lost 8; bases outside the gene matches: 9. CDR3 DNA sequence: TGTGCCAGCAGCCAGGGGACAGGGGGCCCGGGAGGCTACACCTTC. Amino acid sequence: CASSQGTGGPGGYTF.

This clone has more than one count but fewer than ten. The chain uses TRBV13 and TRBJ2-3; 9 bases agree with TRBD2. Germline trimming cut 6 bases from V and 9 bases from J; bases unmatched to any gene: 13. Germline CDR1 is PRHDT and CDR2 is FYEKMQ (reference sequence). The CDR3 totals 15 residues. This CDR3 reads CASRPILAGRGTQYF. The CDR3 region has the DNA TGTGCCAGCAGACCCATTCTAGCGGGGCGGGGAACGCAGTATTTT.

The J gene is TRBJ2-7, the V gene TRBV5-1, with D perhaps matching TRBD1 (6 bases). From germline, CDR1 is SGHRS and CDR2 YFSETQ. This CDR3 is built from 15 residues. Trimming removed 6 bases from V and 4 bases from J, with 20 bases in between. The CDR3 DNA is TGCGCCAGCACCTATTCGAGGACAGAAGGTTACGAGCAGTACTTC. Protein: CASTYSRTEGYEQYF.

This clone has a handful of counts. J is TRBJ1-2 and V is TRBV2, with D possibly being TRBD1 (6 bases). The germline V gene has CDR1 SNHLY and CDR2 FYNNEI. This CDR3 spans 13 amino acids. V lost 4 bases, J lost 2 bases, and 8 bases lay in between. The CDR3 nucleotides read TGTGCCAGCAGTGTAGGGGGAAACTATGGCTACACCTTC. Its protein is CASSVGGNYGYTF.

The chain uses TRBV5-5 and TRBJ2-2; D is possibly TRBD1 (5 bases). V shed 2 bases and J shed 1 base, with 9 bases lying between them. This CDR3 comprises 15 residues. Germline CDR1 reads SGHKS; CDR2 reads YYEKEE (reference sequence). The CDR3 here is CASSLRTGNTGELFF. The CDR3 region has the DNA TGTGCCAGCAGCTTACGAACAGGGAACACCGGGGAGCTGTTTTTT.

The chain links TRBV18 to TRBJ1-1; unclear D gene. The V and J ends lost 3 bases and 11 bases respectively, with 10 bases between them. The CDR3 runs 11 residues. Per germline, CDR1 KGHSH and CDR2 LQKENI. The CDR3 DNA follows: TGTGCCAGCTCACCGGAGAGGGTCGCTTTCTTT. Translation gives CASSPERVAFF. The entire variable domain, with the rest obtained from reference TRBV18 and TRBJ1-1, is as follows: NAGVMQNPRHLVRRRGQEARLRCSPMKGHSHVYWYRQLPEEGLKFMVYLQKENIIDESGMPKERFSAEFPKEGPSILRIQQVVRGDSAAYFCASSPERVAFFGQGTRLTVV.

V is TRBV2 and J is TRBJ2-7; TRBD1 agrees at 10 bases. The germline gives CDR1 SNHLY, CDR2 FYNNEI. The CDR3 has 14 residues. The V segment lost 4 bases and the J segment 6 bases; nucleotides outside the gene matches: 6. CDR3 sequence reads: CASSVRTGGFEQYF. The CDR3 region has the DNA TGTGCCAGCAGTGTTCGGACAGGGGGTTTCGAGCAGTACTTC.